These T cell receptor beta chains were read from a single sample in a study of blood T cell repertoires in COVID-19. Generated by immunoSEQ multiplex PCR, the TCRdb table keeps only in-frame clones and is missing some. Altogether 140,000 to 150,000 clones are present, 80% to 90% being singletons, with the ten largest covering approximately 2.8%. The sequencing sample was made of peripheral blood. The receptors derive from a woman aged 55 to 70 with active COVID-19. CDR3s include the opening cysteine and the closing phenylalanine or tryptophan. Each record gives: CDR3 length, J gene, V gene, D gene, CDR3 protein, CDR3 DNA. The D gene is left open where the match is weak.

CDR3 length: 13
J gene: TRBJ2-7
V gene: TRBV6-5
D gene: -
CDR3 protein: CASSYSGSYEQYF
CDR3 DNA: TGTGCCAGCAGTTACTCCGGGAGTTACGAGCAGTACTTC

CDR3 length: 12
J gene: TRBJ1-2
V gene: TRBV5-6
D gene: -
CDR3 protein: CASSYRAYGYTF
CDR3 DNA: TGTGCCAGCAGTTACAGGGCTTATGGCTACACCTTC

CDR3 length: 13
J gene: TRBJ1-5
V gene: TRBV3-1/TRBV3-2
D gene: -
CDR3 protein: CASTLGGGQPQHF
CDR3 DNA: TGTGCCAGCACCCTTGGGGGGGGTCAGCCCCAGCATTTT

CDR3 length: 14
J gene: TRBJ2-7
V gene: TRBV18
D gene: TRBD1
CDR3 protein: CASSRDRGNHEQYF
CDR3 DNA: TGTGCCAGCTCACGGGACAGGGGTAACCACGAGCAGTACTTC

CDR3 length: 14
J gene: TRBJ2-5
V gene: TRBV6-5
D gene: TRBD1
CDR3 protein: CASSYTGQAPEQYF
CDR3 DNA: TGTGCCAGCAGTTACACTGGACAGGCACCTGAGCAGTACTTC

CDR3 length: 12
J gene: TRBJ2-4
V gene: TRBV3-1/TRBV3-2
D gene: -
CDR3 protein: CASSQVRGIQYF
CDR3 DNA: TGTGCCAGCAGCCAAGTAAGGGGCATTCAGTACTTC

CDR3 length: 14
J gene: TRBJ1-1
V gene: TRBV19
D gene: TRBD1
CDR3 protein: CASSTAGGNTEAFF
CDR3 DNA: TGTGCCAGTAGCACGGCAGGGGGCAACACTGAAGCTTTCTTT

CDR3 length: 18
J gene: TRBJ2-1
V gene: TRBV5-5
D gene: -
CDR3 protein: CASSPLGRGLVSYNEQFF
CDR3 DNA: TGTGCCAGCAGTCCACTCGGGCGGGGATTAGTGTCCTACAATGAGCAGTTCTTC

CDR3 length: 15
J gene: TRBJ2-7
V gene: TRBV4-3
D gene: TRBD2
CDR3 protein: CASSQEESTSDEQYF
CDR3 DNA: TGCGCCAGCAGCCAAGAGGAGTCAACTAGCGACGAGCAGTACTTC

CDR3 length: 13
J gene: TRBJ1-5
V gene: TRBV29-1
D gene: TRBD1
CDR3 protein: CSVQGTGSQPQHF
CDR3 DNA: TGCAGCGTACAGGGGACGGGAAGTCAGCCCCAGCATTTT

CDR3 length: 14
J gene: TRBJ1-2
V gene: TRBV19
D gene: -
CDR3 protein: CASSLGVPSYGYTF
CDR3 DNA: TGTGCCAGTAGCCTCGGGGTGCCCTCCTATGGCTACACCTTC